The TCR beta chain described here comes from a study of blood T cell repertoires in COVID-19. Across the study: From the United States, Italy and Spain came samples of acute and convalescent COVID-19.

Original handling: From reference gene primer amplification, estimates of nucleated cell counts were derived. Assay: immunoSEQ multiplex PCR; the TCRdb copy retains only in-frame clones and omits some. V and J calls and clone size follow that table, whereas D and trimming were derived from the DNA. The table has about 400,000 clones, 85% to 90% seen once; the top ten hold roughly 10%. Germline CDR1 reads SEHNR; CDR2 reads FQNEAQ (reference sequence). V lost 5 bases and J 9 bases, leaving 11 bases between the germline ends. The CDR3 covers 12 residues. The origin of this receptor is a woman aged 50 to 60 who had recovered from COVID-19. The V gene is TRBV7-9, the J gene TRBJ2-1; possible D gene TRBD2, 6 bases. The specimen sequenced was PBMCs or T cells enriched from blood (not recorded which). CDR3 coding DNA: TGTGCCAGCAGCCGAGGGCGGGGTGAGCAGTTCTTC. Translating it yields CASSRGRGEQFF.